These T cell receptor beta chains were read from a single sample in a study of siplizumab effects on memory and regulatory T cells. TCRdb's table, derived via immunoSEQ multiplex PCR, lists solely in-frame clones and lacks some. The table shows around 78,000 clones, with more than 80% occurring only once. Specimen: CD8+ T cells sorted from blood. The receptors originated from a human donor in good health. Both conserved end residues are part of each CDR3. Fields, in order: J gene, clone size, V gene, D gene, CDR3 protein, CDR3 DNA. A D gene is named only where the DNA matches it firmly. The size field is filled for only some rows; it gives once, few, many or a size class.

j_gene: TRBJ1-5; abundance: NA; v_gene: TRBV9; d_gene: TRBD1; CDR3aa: CASSPDREEHSNQPQHF; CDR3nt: TGTGCCAGCAGCCCCGACAGGGAGGAACATAGCAATCAGCCCCAGCATTTT
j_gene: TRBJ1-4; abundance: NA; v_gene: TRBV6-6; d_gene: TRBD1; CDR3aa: CASSQGQGVGKLFF; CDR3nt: TGTGCCAGCAGCCAGGGACAGGGAGTGGGAAAACTGTTTTTT
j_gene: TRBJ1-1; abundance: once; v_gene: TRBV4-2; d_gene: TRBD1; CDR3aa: CASSQEGGRNTEAFF; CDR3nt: TGTGCCAGCAGCCAAGAAGGGGGCAGGAACACTGAAGCTTTCTTT
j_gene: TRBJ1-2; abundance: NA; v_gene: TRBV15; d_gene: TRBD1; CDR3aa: CATRENRGLNYGYTF; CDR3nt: TGTGCCACCAGGGAAAACAGGGGGTTGAACTATGGCTACACCTTC
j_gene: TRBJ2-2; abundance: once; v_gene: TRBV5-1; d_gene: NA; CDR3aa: CASSPFGTFSANTGELFF; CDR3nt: TGCGCCAGCAGCCCTTTCGGGACATTCAGCGCGAACACCGGGGAGCTGTTTTTT
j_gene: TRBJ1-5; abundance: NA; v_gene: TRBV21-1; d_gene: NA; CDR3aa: CASSEDKWTGVYQPQHF; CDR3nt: TGTGCCAGCAGCGAAGACAAATGGACAGGGGTCTATCAGCCCCAGCATTTT
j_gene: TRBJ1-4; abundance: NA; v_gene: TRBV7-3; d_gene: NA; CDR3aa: CASSITLHGEKLFF; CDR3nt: TGTGCCAGCAGCATCACCCTACACGGTGAAAAACTGTTTTTT
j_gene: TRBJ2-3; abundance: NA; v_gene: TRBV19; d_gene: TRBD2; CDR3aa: CASSMGLAGGKGWADTQYF; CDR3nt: TGTGCCAGTAGTATGGGACTAGCGGGGGGAAAAGGTTGGGCAGATACGCAGTATTTT
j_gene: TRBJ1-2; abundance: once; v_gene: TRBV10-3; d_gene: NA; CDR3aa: CAISESGGHGYTF; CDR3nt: TGTGCCATCAGTGAGTCGGGCGGCCATGGCTACACCTTC
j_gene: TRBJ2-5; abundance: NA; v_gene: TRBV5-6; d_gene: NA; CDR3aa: CASRSTWGVETQYF; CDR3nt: TGTGCCAGCAGATCAACGTGGGGCGTCGAGACCCAGTACTTC
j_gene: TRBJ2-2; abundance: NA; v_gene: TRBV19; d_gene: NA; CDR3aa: CASSWTTGELFF; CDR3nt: TGTGCCAGTAGTTGGACTACCGGGGAGCTGTTTTTT
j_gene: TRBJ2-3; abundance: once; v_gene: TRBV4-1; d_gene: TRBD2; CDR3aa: CASSPPASGITDTQYF; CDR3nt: TGCGCCAGCAGCCCCCCGGCTAGCGGGATTACAGATACGCAGTATTTT
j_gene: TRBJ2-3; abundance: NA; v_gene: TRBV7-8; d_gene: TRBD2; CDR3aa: CASSFVAGEEGTQYF; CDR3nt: TGTGCCAGCAGCTTTGTGGCGGGGGAGGAGGGTACGCAGTATTTT
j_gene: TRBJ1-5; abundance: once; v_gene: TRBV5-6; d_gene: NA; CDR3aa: CASSEGPDSNQPQHF; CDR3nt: TGTGCCAGCAGCGAGGGACCTGATAGCAATCAGCCCCAGCATTTT
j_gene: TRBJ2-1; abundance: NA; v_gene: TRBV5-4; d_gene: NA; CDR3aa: CASSLGGREQFF; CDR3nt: TGTGCCAGCAGCTTGGGGGGACGAGAGCAGTTCTTC
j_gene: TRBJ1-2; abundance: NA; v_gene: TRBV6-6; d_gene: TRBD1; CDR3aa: CASSFRDRRYGYTF; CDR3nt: TGTGCCAGCAGTTTCCGGGACAGGAGGTATGGCTACACCTTC
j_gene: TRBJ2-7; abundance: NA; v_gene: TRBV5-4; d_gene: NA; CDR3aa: CASSWTPPDEQYF; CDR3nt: TGTGCCAGCAGCTGGACACCGCCCGACGAGCAGTACTTC
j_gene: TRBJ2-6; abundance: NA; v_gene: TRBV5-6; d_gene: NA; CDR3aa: CASSLQNSGANVLTF; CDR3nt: TGTGCCAGCAGCTTACAGAACTCTGGGGCCAACGTCCTGACTTTC
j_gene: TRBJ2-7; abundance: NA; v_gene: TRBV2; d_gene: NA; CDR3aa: CASSEGQGKVYEQYF; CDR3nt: TGTGCCAGCAGTGAAGGGCAGGGAAAAGTCTACGAGCAGTACTTC
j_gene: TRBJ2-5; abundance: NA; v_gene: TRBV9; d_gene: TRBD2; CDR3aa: CASSPRLAVQETQYF; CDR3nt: TGTGCCAGCAGCCCCCGACTAGCGGTACAAGAGACCCAGTACTTC
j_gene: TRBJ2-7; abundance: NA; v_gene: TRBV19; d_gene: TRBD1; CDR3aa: CASSIGQGAYYEQYF; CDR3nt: TGTGCCAGTAGTATCGGGCAGGGGGCCTACTACGAGCAGTACTTC
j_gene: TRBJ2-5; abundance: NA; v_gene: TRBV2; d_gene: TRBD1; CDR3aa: CASSVTGVTGTQYF; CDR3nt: TGTGCCAGCAGTGTGACAGGGGTAACGGGGACCCAGTACTTC
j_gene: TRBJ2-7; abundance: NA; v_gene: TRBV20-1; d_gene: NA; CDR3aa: CSARRDYEQYF; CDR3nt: TGCAGTGCTAGACGGGACTACGAGCAGTACTTC
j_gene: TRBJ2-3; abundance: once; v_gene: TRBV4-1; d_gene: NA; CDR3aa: CASSQDWDSDTQYF; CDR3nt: TGCGCCAGCAGCCAAGATTGGGACTCAGATACGCAGTATTTT
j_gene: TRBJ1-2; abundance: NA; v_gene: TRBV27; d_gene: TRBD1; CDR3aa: CASSLIPGTGSPDTF; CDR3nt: TGTGCCAGCAGTTTAATCCCCGGGACAGGCTCTCCGGACACCTTC
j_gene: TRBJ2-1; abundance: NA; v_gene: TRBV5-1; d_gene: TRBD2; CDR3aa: CASSLTGTSGDWDNEQFF; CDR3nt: TGCGCCAGCAGCTTGACCGGGACTAGCGGGGATTGGGACAATGAGCAGTTCTTC
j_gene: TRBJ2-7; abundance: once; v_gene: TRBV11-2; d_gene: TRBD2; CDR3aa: CASSSLTGGGLEQYF; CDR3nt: TGTGCCAGCAGCTCCCTCACCGGGGGGGGGCTCGAGCAGTACTTC
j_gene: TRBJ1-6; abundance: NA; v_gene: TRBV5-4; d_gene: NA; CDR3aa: CASSFISSPLHF; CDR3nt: TGTGCCAGCAGCTTCATTAGTTCACCCCTCCACTTT
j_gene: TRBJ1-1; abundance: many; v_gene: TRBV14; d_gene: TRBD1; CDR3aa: CAVLRQGRNTEAFF; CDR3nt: TGTGCCGTACTTAGACAGGGGAGGAATACTGAAGCTTTCTTT
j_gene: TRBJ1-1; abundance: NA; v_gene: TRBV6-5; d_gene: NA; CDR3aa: CASSEGQGNTEAFF; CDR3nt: TGTGCCAGCAGTGAAGGTCAGGGGAACACTGAAGCTTTCTTT
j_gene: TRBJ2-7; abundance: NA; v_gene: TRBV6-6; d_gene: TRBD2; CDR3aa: CASSRTSGMEEQYF; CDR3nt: TGTGCCAGCAGTCGGACTAGCGGGATGGAGGAGCAGTACTTC
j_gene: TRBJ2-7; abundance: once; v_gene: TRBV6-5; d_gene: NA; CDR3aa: CASSYSSMNEQYF; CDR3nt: TGTGCCAGCAGTTACTCGAGTATGAACGAGCAGTACTTC
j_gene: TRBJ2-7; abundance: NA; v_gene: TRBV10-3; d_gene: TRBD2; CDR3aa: CAISESGREYWQYF; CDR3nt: TGTGCCATCAGTGAGTCAGGGAGGGAATATTGGCAGTACTTC
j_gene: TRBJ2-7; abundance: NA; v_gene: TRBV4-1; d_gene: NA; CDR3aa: CASSQEGVLAYEQYF; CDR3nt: TGCGCCAGCAGCCAAGAGGGGGTGCTAGCCTACGAGCAGTACTTC
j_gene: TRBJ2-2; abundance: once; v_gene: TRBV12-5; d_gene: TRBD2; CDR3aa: CAGPGGTGELFF; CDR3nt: TGTGCTGGGCCCGGGGGGACCGGGGAGCTGTTTTTT
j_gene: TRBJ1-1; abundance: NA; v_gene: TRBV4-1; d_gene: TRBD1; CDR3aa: CASSHGRDRGNTEAFF; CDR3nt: TGCGCCAGCAGCCATGGCCGGGACAGGGGGAACACTGAAGCTTTCTTT
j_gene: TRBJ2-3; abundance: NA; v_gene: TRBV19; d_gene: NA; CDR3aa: CASSETGITDTQYF; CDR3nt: TGTGCCAGTAGCGAGACAGGCATCACAGATACGCAGTATTTT